The source of this TCR beta chain is a study of blood T cells in healthy people across ages. Study details: About one barcoded beta molecule per two T cells came from capture by template switching.

CDR1 is SGHTA, CDR2 FQGNSA, per germline. This CDR3 spans 12 amino acids. With V trimmed by 8 bases and J by 6 bases, 5 bases remained unmatched. Through a sample-barcoded 5' primer and a J-beta primer mix, a second PCR was run for about 6 to 12 cycles. The study obtained at least 2.5 million CDR3-containing paired-end reads from every sample. Each CDR3 protein is one row after TCRdb ran MiXCR on the 5' RACE reads. Among about 600,000 distinct CDR3 sequences listed, roughly 48% were seen once. The source is an elderly man in good health. Material for sequencing was blood. The rearrangement links TRBV7-2 to TRBJ2-7, with 9 bases matching TRBD2. The CDR3 DNA reads TGTGCCAGCGGCCTAGCGGGAATCGAGCAGTACTTC. Translated: CASGLAGIEQYF. Combining the CDR3 with reference TRBV7-2 and TRBJ2-7 gives the whole variable domain GAGVSQSPSNKVTEKGKDVELRCDPISGHTALYWYRQSLGQGLEFLIYFQGNSAPDKSGLPSDRFSAERTGGSVSTLTIQRTQQEDSAVYLCASGLAGIEQYFGPGTRLTVT.